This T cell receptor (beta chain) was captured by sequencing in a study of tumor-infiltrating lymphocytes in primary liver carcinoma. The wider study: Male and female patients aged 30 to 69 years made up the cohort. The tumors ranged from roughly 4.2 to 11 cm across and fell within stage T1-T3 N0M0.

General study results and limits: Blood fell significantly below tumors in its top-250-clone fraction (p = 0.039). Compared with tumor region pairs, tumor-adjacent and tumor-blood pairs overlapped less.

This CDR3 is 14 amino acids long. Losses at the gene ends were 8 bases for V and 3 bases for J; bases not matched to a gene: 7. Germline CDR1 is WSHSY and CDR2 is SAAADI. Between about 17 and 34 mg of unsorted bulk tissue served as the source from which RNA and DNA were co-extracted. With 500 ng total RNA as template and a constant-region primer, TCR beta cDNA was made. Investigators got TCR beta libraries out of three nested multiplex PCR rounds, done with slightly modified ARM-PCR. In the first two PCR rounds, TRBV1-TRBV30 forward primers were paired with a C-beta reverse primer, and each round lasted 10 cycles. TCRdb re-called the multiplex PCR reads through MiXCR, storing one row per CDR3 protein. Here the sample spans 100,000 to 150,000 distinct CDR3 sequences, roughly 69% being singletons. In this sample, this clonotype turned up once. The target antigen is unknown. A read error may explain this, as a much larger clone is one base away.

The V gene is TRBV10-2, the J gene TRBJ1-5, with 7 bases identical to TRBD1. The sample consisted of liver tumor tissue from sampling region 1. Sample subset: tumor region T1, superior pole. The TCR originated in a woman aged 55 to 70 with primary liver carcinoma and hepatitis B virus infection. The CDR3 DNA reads TGCGCCAGCTGGCACGGGACAGACAATCAGCCCCAGCATTTT. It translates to CASWHGTDNQPQHF.